These T cell receptor beta chains were read from a single sample in a study of CD8 T cells in Susac syndrome. TCRdb ran MiXCR on the immunoSEQ multiplex PCR reads and lists one entry per CDR3 protein. The sample has about 180,000 distinct CDR3 sequences, 85% to 95% seen once. Sequenced material: CD8+ T cells from PBMCs. The receptors here all came from a human donor with multiple sclerosis. The CDR3 runs from the conserved cysteine through the conserved F or W. D genes are given only for firm matches. Where a row states a size, it is once, few, many or the class of an expanded clone; other rows omit it.

TRBD2 | once | TRBJ2-7 | TRBV30 | TGTGCCTGGAGTGTAGGAGCGGGGATCTACGAGCAGTACTTC | CAWSVGAGIYEQYF
NA | NA | TRBJ1-1 | TRBV20-1 | TGCAGTGCGGGAGCCGGGACGGATAACACTGAAGCTTTCTTT | CSAGAGTDNTEAFF
NA | NA | TRBJ2-1 | TRBV6-4 | TGTGCCAGCAGTTTGTTCGTACACAATGAGCAGTTCTTC | CASSLFVHNEQFF
TRBD1 | NA | TRBJ2-1 | TRBV28 | TGTGCCACCCCAGGACAGGGGGCGCGGCCTGAGCAGTTCTTC | CATPGQGARPEQFF
NA | few | TRBJ2-5 | TRBV6-5 | TGTGCCAGCAGGACAGTGGAAGAGACCCAGTACTTC | CASRTVEETQYF
NA | NA | TRBJ2-5 | TRBV7-9 | TGTGCCAGCAGCTCCCCCGGCGACCTGCTAGAGACCCAGTACTTC | CASSSPGDLLETQYF
NA | NA | TRBJ2-4 | TRBV29-1 | TGCAGCGGAGAGGACATCACCAAAAACATTCAGTACTTC | CSGEDITKNIQYF
NA | NA | TRBJ2-1 | TRBV20-1 | TGCAGTGCTCCCGTTGAGGAGCAGTTCTTC | CSAPVEEQFF
NA | NA | TRBJ2-1 | TRBV2 | TGTGCCAGCAGTGACGGAAGAGGAGCAGAGCAGTTCTTC | CASSDGRGAEQFF
NA | few | TRBJ2-2 | TRBV2 | TGTGCCAGCAGTGGGTCGGGGGAGCTGTTTTTT | CASSGSGELFF
NA | NA | TRBJ2-2 | TRBV9 | TGTGCCAGCAGCGTATCTGCCGGGGAGCTGTTTTTT | CASSVSAGELFF
NA | NA | TRBJ1-1 | TRBV30 | TGTGCCTGGAGTCGCTACCGGGTGAACACTGAAGCTTTCTTT | CAWSRYRVNTEAFF
NA | NA | TRBJ2-7 | TRBV7-9 | TGTGCCAGCAGCCCATCTACGGGTTGGCACGAGCAGTACTTC | CASSPSTGWHEQYF
NA | NA | TRBJ1-2 | TRBV2 | TGTGCCACCAGACTCACCACCATGGGGCTTGAGCGCTACACCTTC | CATRLTTMGLERYTF
TRBD1 | once | TRBJ1-2 | TRBV9 | TGTGCCAGCAGCTACGGACAGGACTATGGCTACACCTTC | CASSYGQDYGYTF
TRBD1 | NA | TRBJ2-7 | TRBV27 | TGTGCCAGCAGTCTTGGACAGGCCCTGGAGCAGTACTTC | CASSLGQALEQYF
NA | NA | TRBJ2-1 | TRBV13 | TGTGCCAGCAGCTTAGCGGGATTAGGTTTGGGTGAGCAGTTCTTC | CASSLAGLGLGEQFF
NA | NA | TRBJ2-5 | TRBV6-2/TRBV6-3 | TGTGCCAGCAGGGGCTGGACGTACCAAGAGACCCAGTACTTC | CASRGWTYQETQYF
TRBD2 | once | TRBJ2-4 | TRBV3-1 | TGTGCCAGCAGCCAAGAGTTGGCGGGGGGGAGAAACATTCAGTACTTC | CASSQELAGGRNIQYF
NA | NA | TRBJ2-7 | TRBV4-1 | TGCGCCAGCAGCCAACTTCAGGGACCGCCCTACGAGCAGTACTTC | CASSQLQGPPYEQYF
NA | NA | TRBJ2-1 | TRBV20-1 | TGCAGTGCGTCGGGACTCATGGGGGCTACCTCCTACAATGAGCAGTTCTTC | CSASGLMGATSYNEQFF
NA | NA | TRBJ2-1 | TRBV27 | TGTGCCAGCAGTTTCTCTCCCGAGGGCAATGAGCAGTTCTTC | CASSFSPEGNEQFF